Presented here are 25 T cell receptor beta chains from one specimen sequenced in a study of vaccination effects on CD4 cells after COVID-19. Before any sequencing was done, the ViraFEST assay used viral peptide pools to expand antigen-specific CD4+ T cells. Having been cultured for roughly 11 days, the cells underwent CD4+ T cell isolation. PCR showed that the person got SARS-CoV-2 infection at some point between March and December 2020. Their cognate antigens are unknown. Sequencing used immunoSEQ multiplex PCR; TCRdb keeps in-frame clones, though not all of them. The sample shows roughly 70,000 clones, around 70% of them seen only once. The input for sequencing was CD4+ T cells from PBMCs cultured with HIV peptides, taken before COVID-19 vaccination. Noted subset: HIV-1 Nef peptide pool negative control/reference culture. Receptor source: a human donor who had a prior SARS-CoV-2 infection.

The chain carries TRBV20-1 and TRBJ2-7; 10 nucleotides line up with TRBD2. This CDR3 is 14 amino acids long. CDR1 DFQATT and CDR2 SNEGSKA come from the germline V gene (reference sequence). V was clipped by 3 bases and J by 4 bases; unmatched bases: 6. Here the CDR3 reads CSASRAGGYYEQYF. CDR3 nucleotide sequence: TGCAGTGCTAGTCGAGCGGGGGGGTATTACGAGCAGTACTTC.

In this sample, this clone turned up a few times. CDR3 coding DNA: TGTGCCAGCAGCCCGGGACAGACGGTCTATGGCTACACCTTC. It specifies CASSPGQTVYGYTF. The gene calls are TRBV7-9 and TRBJ1-2; 7 nucleotides match TRBD1. Germline V gives CDR1 SEHNR, CDR2 FQNEAQ (reference sequence). This CDR3 is built from 14 residues. The ends lost 5 bases at V and 4 bases at J; junction bases unmatched: 7.

This clone has just one count. The chain links TRBV5-1 to TRBJ2-1; TRBD1 might be the D (6 bases). V lost 0 bases and J 4 bases, leaving 11 bases between the germline ends. The germline CDR1 and CDR2 sequences are SGHRS and YFSETQ. This CDR3 region has 15 residues. CDR3 sequence (DNA): TGCGCCAGCAGCTTGGCAGGGGTGTTATACAATGAGCAGTTCTTC. It encodes CASSLAGVLYNEQFF. Using reference TRBV5-1 and TRBJ2-1 for the parts outside the CDR3, the full variable domain is KAGVTQTPRYLIKTRGQQVTLSCSPISGHRSVSWYQQTPGQGLQFLFEYFSETQRNKGNFPGRFSGRQFSNSRSEMNVSTLELGDSALYLCASSLAGVLYNEQFFGPGTRLTVL.

The chain is built from TRBV5-1 and TRBJ2-1; 14 bases align to TRBD2. The CDR3 is 19 residues long. Germline trimming cut 5 bases from V and 0 bases from J; bases unmatched to any gene: 10. Germline CDR1 is SGHRS and CDR2 is YFSETQ. The CDR3 loop reads CASSSGLAGVGTSYNEQFF. The CDR3, as DNA: TGCGCCAGCAGTTCGGGACTAGCGGGGGTCGGGACCTCCTACAATGAGCAGTTCTTC.

This clone was recorded only once. V usage is TRBV4-2 and J usage is TRBJ2-7; possible D gene TRBD2, 5 bases. The CDR3 extends over 14 amino acids. Germline V gene sequence: CDR1 LGHNA, CDR2 YNFKEQ. Deletions cut 2 bases from V and 7 bases from J, with 15 bases between. Written as DNA, the CDR3 is TGTGCCAGCAGCCAATCTGCTAGCCCCAGTGAGCAGTACTTC. Protein sequence: CASSQSASPSEQYF.

The rearrangement links TRBV18 to TRBJ1-5; D is perhaps TRBD1 (5 bases). Trimming took off 3 bases at V and 5 bases at J, with 11 bases between the two ends. The length of the CDR3 is 14 residues. Germline loops: CDR1 KGHSH, CDR2 LQKENI. DNA for the CDR3: TGTGCCAGCTCACCCCAGGGTTTCGATCAGCCCCAGCATTTT. Its protein product is CASSPQGFDQPQHF.

The chain is built from TRBV10-3 and TRBJ1-1; TRBD1 aligns across 9 bases. V shed 6 bases, J shed 7 bases, and the junction held 9 bases outside the gene matches. The germline gives CDR1 ENHRY, CDR2 SYGVKD. The CDR3 is 14 residues long. The CDR3 is CAISKQGANHEAFF. In DNA form, the CDR3 reads TGTGCCATCAGCAAACAGGGGGCAAACCATGAAGCTTTCTTT.

The J gene is TRBJ2-5, the V gene TRBV4-1, with 13 bases matching TRBD2. The CDR3 runs to 15 residues. The junction had 6 bases not matched to a gene; V was cut back by 6 bases and J by 5 bases. CDR1 MGHRA and CDR2 YSYEKL come from the germline V gene. Here the CDR3 DNA reads TGCGCCAGCAGGAAAGGACTAGCGGGGGAGGAGACCCAGTACTTC. Protein product: CASRKGLAGEETQYF.

This clone was found a few times. The chain uses TRBV5-8 and TRBJ2-4; a weak D match, TRBD1 (5 bases). Germline V CDR1 and CDR2: SGHTS, YDEGEE. This CDR3 contains 13 residues. With 0 bases removed from V and 7 bases from J, the gap between germline ends came to 8 bases. In DNA, the CDR3 is TGTGCCAGCAGCTTGGCCCCAGGGAACATTCAGTACTTC. As protein: CASSLAPGNIQYF.

This chain uses TRBV3-1 (or the pseudogene TRBV3-2) with TRBJ2-2; perhaps TRBD2 as D (6 bases). The germline V gene has CDR1 LGHDT and CDR2 YNNKEL (reference sequence). The V end was cut by 1 base, the J end by 7 bases, with 10 bases between. The CDR3 length is 14 residues. For the CDR3, the DNA is TGTGCCAGCAGCCAAGTGGAGGGGTTCGGGGAGCTGTTTTTT. It specifies CASSQVEGFGELFF.

J is TRBJ2-1 and V is TRBV4-2, with D possibly being TRBD1 or TRBD2 (5 bases each). The CDR3 length is 16 residues. Germline values: CDR1 LGHNA, CDR2 YNFKEQ. Trimming left V 1 base short and J 6 bases short, with 16 bases between. The CDR3 nucleotides read TGTGCCAGCAGCCAAGCTGGAACCCAGGGACGCAATGAGCAGTTCTTC. Translated, it gives CASSQAGTQGRNEQFF.

This sequence joins TRBV30 and TRBJ2-1; no reliable D call. CDR3 length equals 13 residues. Germline loops: CDR1 GTSNPN, CDR2 SVGIG (reference sequence). Trimming took off 5 bases at V and 3 bases at J, with 11 bases between the two ends. The CDR3 loop is CAWRLLGYNEQFF. CDR3 in DNA: TGTGCCTGGCGTCTTCTGGGCTACAATGAGCAGTTCTTC. The full variable domain, rest sourced from reference TRBV30 and TRBJ2-1, is SQTIHQWPATLVQPVGSPLSLECTVEGTSNPNLYWYRQAAGRGLQLLFYSVGIGQISSEVPQNLSASRPQDRQFILSSKKLLLSDSGFYLCAWRLLGYNEQFFGPGTRLTVL.

The chain joins TRBV18 to TRBJ1-1; no firm D call. Germline CDR1 and CDR2: KGHSH and LQKENI. With 1 base removed from V and 6 bases from J, the gap between germline ends came to 12 bases. This CDR3 has 14 amino acids. Here the CDR3 DNA reads TGTGCCAGCTCACCACTTTCTGCGCAAGCTGAAGCTTTCTTT. It encodes CASSPLSAQAEAFF.

The chain recombines TRBV11-2 with TRBJ2-7, with TRBD1 identical over 7 bases. Germline lookup yields CDR1 SGHAT and CDR2 FQNNGV. The CDR3 contains 13 residues. After removal of 5 bases from V and 6 bases from J, the junction contained 7 bases not matched to a gene. The DNA for the CDR3 is TGTGCCAGCAGCAGATTACAGGGGTTCGAGCAGTACTTC. This translates into CASSRLQGFEQYF.

The chain is built from TRBV12-5 and TRBJ2-1; the D is unclear. Per the germline V gene, CDR1 is LGHNT and CDR2 is FRNRAP. This CDR3 has 11 amino acids. V lost 0 bases to trimming and J lost 11 bases, with 5 bases between them. CDR3 coding DNA: TGTGCTAGTGGTTTGGTCCCCCAGCAGTTCTTC. Amino acid sequence: CASGLVPQQFF.

The chain links TRBV4-1 to TRBJ1-2, with D hard to call. V lost 1 base, J lost 0 bases, and 12 bases lay in between. Germline CDR1 is MGHRA and CDR2 is YSYEKL. The CDR3 sequence is 16 residues long. CDR3 nucleotide sequence: TGCGCCAGCAGCCAAGTTGTGGCGGGAACTAACTATGGCTACACCTTC. Translation: CASSQVVAGTNYGYTF.

The count of this clone is one. The CDR3 loop reads CASSRRREAGNTIYF. CDR3 DNA: TGTGCCAGCAGCCGGCGACGGGAGGCTGGAAACACCATATATTTT. The chain employs TRBV5-6 and TRBJ1-3; D gene unclear. Germline CDR1 SGHDT, CDR2 YYEEEE. The CDR3 is made up of 15 amino acids. Trimming removed 4 bases from V and 2 bases from J, with 13 bases in between.

The V call is TRBV18, the J call TRBJ1-3; 10 bases line up with TRBD1. Trimming removed 3 bases from V and 1 base from J; junction bases left unmatched: 3. Germline CDR1 KGHSH, CDR2 LQKENI. The length of the CDR3 is 16 residues. CDR3 in DNA: TGTGCCAGCTCACCCCCGGGACAGGGGTCTGGAAACACCATATATTTT. Encoded protein: CASSPPGQGSGNTIYF.

The rearrangement uses TRBV13 and TRBJ1-1, with 8 bases matching TRBD1. The CDR3 extends over 14 amino acids. V trimming: 7 bases; J trimming: 5 bases; junction bases outside the gene matches: 9. Germline assignment: CDR1 PRHDT and CDR2 FYEKMQ (reference sequence). The CDR3 region has the DNA TGTGCCAGCACAGGGGGCTACGAGGGGACTGAAGCTTTCTTT. Its translation: CASTGGYEGTEAFF.

This chain uses TRBV11-3 with TRBJ2-3, with no clear D. Trimming shortened V by 1 base and J by 14 bases, and 10 bases separated the two germline ends. Germline CDR1 is SGHNT and CDR2 is YENEEA. This CDR3 comprises 11 residues. DNA for the CDR3: TGTGCCAGCAGCTTAGGGTCCACGGGGTATTTT. It translates to CASSLGSTGYF.

This clone was detected a few times. V is TRBV3-1 (or the pseudogene TRBV3-2) and J is TRBJ2-5, with D perhaps given as TRBD1 or TRBD2 (5 bases each). CDR1 LGHDT and CDR2 YNNKEL come from the germline V gene (reference sequence). V was clipped by 0 bases and J by 5 bases, with 16 bases between them. The CDR3 loop spans 16 amino acids. The CDR3 DNA follows: TGTGCCAGCAGCCAAGATTGGGGACCGCGATGGGAGACCCAGTACTTC. Protein: CASSQDWGPRWETQYF.

This clone has just one count. The chain couples TRBV28 to TRBJ2-5; 8 bases map to TRBD1. Looked up from germline, CDR1 is MDHEN and CDR2 is SYDVKM. This CDR3 is built from 13 residues. The V segment lost 8 bases and the J segment 5 bases; nucleotides outside the gene matches: 7. The CDR3 region has the DNA TGTGCCAGCTCGGCAGGGGGCGGTGAGACCCAGTACTTC. This encodes CASSAGGGETQYF.

This clone came up once. Written as DNA, the CDR3 is TGTGCCAGCAGCTCCACAGGGACAGCACAAGAGACCCAGTACTTC. Its protein is CASSSTGTAQETQYF. V and J are TRBV7-9 and TRBJ2-5; TRBD1 agrees at 7 bases. V trimming: 4 bases; J trimming: 2 bases; junction bases outside the gene matches: 7. This CDR3 is built from 15 residues. Germline CDR1 and CDR2: SEHNR and FQNEAQ (reference sequence).

The chain couples TRBV27 to TRBJ1-5; D may be TRBD1 (5 bases). Germline V gene sequence: CDR1 MNHEY, CDR2 SMNVEV (reference sequence). This CDR3 has 16 residues. The V and J ends lost 5 bases and 0 bases respectively, with 14 bases between them. This chain's CDR3 is CASSQRQTHSNQPQHF. For the CDR3, the DNA is TGTGCCAGCAGTCAGAGACAGACGCATAGCAATCAGCCCCAGCATTTT.

The rearrangement links TRBV28 to TRBJ2-7, with unresolved D. The V end was cut by 7 bases, the J end by 3 bases, with 10 bases between. CDR1 is MDHEN, CDR2 SYDVKM, per germline. The length of the CDR3 is 12 residues. The CDR3, as DNA: TGTGCCAGCAACGTCAAGGGCTACGAGCAGTACTTC. It encodes CASNVKGYEQYF.